A single sample is the source of the 21 T cell receptor beta chains below, sequenced in a study of T cells after yellow fever vaccination. TCRdb reprocessed the 5' RACE reads via MiXCR and lists one record per CDR3 protein. The data show 500,000 to 650,000 distinct CDR3 sequences, around 16% seen once. The material was PBMCs, obtained around 5 days after the first yellow fever vaccination. The receptors were gathered from a man younger than 30 who received the YFV17D yellow fever vaccine.

The chain carries TRBV7-2 and TRBJ1-5; 8 positions agree with TRBD1. CDR3 length equals 14 residues. Germline lookup yields CDR1 SGHTA and CDR2 FQGNSA. V was clipped by 4 bases and J by 5 bases; unmatched bases: 4. The CDR3 sequence: CASSSQGVDQPQHF. The DNA of the CDR3 is TGTGCCAGCAGCTCACAGGGGGTGGATCAGCCCCAGCATTTT.

V and J are TRBV5-1 and TRBJ2-7, with no clear D. The CDR3 consists of 13 residues. CDR1 is SGHRS, CDR2 YFSETQ, per germline. The V and J ends lost 6 bases and 6 bases respectively, with 16 bases between them. CDR3 residues: CASKISIRAEQYF. The CDR3, as DNA: TGCGCCAGCAAGATTTCCATCCGGGCCGAGCAGTACTTC.

The chain employs TRBV19 and TRBJ2-5, with unresolved D. CDR1 is LNHDA and CDR2 is SQIVND in the germline V gene (reference sequence). The CDR3 contains 13 residues. V lost 3 bases, J lost 4 bases, and 9 bases lay in between. DNA of the CDR3: TGTGCCAGTAGTATCGACCTGAGAGAGACCCAGTACTTC. Translated, it gives CASSIDLRETQYF.

The chain recombines TRBV2 with TRBJ1-6; 8 bases line up with TRBD1. The length of the CDR3 is 15 residues. Losses at the gene ends were 4 bases for V and 4 bases for J; bases not matched to a gene: 3. The germline CDR1 and CDR2 sequences are SNHLY and FYNNEI. The CDR3 nucleotides read TGTGCCAGCAGTGCCAGGGGGCCGTATAATTCACCCCTCCACTTT. Its translation: CASSARGPYNSPLHF.

As for this clonotype: Because it lacks the conserved phenylalanine or tryptophan at the end, this CDR3 is likely a read error. The chain has TRBV25-1 and TRBJ1-6, with D uncertain. Looked up from germline, CDR1 is MGHDK and CDR2 is SYGVNS. V was cut by 3 bases and J by 11 bases, with 17 bases left in between. The CDR3 totals 15 residues. The CDR3 region is CASSDLLGSVAPLHV. CDR3 sequence (DNA): TGTGCCAGCAGTGATCTTCTTGGGTCTGTGGCACCCCTCCACGTT.

This chain uses TRBV5-1 with TRBJ2-1; TRBD1 agrees at 7 bases. The germline gives CDR1 SGHRS, CDR2 YFSETQ. This CDR3 is built from 14 residues. The V gene end was trimmed by 2 bases and the J gene end by 9 bases; junction bases not matched to a gene: 8. The CDR3 reads CASSLGGVWGEQFF. Written as DNA, the CDR3 is TGCGCCAGCAGCTTAGGGGGCGTCTGGGGTGAGCAGTTCTTC.

This clonotype occurred many times. V gene TRBV18 combines with J gene TRBJ1-2; 8 bases align to TRBD1. J lost 5 bases, V lost 2 bases, and 4 bases had no gene match. Germline V gives CDR1 KGHSH, CDR2 LQKENI. The CDR3 has 14 residues. The CDR3 loop is CASSPGQGEYGYTF. In DNA, the CDR3 is TGTGCCAGCTCACCAGGACAGGGCGAGTATGGCTACACCTTC.

The count of this clonotype is one. V gene TRBV4-1 combines with J gene TRBJ2-2; TRBD1 is a possible D gene (6 bases). Germline V gene lookup returns CDR1 MGHRA and CDR2 YSYEKL. The CDR3 totals 15 residues. V was pared by 1 base and J by 7 bases, with 13 bases between. This CDR3 is CASSQGTGLGGELFF. In nucleotides, the CDR3 is TGCGCCAGCAGCCAAGGAACAGGGCTGGGCGGGGAGCTGTTTTTT.

There are many counts of this clonotype. This chain connects TRBV5-6 to TRBJ2-1; 8 bases line up with TRBD2. Germline V lookup: CDR1 SGHDT, CDR2 YYEEEE. The ends lost 1 base at V and 7 bases at J; junction bases unmatched: 7. CDR3 length: 15 residues. The CDR3: CASSLSPGGHNEQFF. The DNA for the CDR3 is TGTGCCAGCAGCTTGTCCCCGGGGGGGCATAATGAGCAGTTCTTC.

This clonotype has only a few counts. The J gene is TRBJ1-2, the V gene TRBV19; the match to TRBD1 covers 8 bases. This CDR3 region has 14 residues. The V gene's germline CDR1 is LNHDA and CDR2 SQIVND (reference sequence). V lost 3 bases and J lost 8; bases outside the gene matches: 8. The CDR3 sequence: CASSIGQGLGGYTF. The DNA of the CDR3 is TGTGCCAGTAGTATCGGACAGGGACTCGGAGGCTACACCTTC.

This clonotype occurred many times. The rearrangement joins TRBV29-1 to TRBJ2-1; 7 bases align to TRBD1. Germline lookup yields CDR1 SQVTM and CDR2 ANQGSEA. Losses at the gene ends were 6 bases for V and 7 bases for J; bases not matched to a gene: 12. The CDR3 loop spans 14 amino acids. In DNA, the CDR3 is TGCAGCGTACTACAGGGGATCCTAGGGAATGAGCAGTTCTTC. Protein: CSVLQGILGNEQFF.

V usage is TRBV7-2 and J usage is TRBJ2-1; 7 bases match TRBD2. The germline gives CDR1 SGHTA, CDR2 FQGNSA. V shed 8 bases, J shed 3 bases, and the junction held 10 bases outside the gene matches. The CDR3 length is 15 residues. The CDR3 sequence: CASRSVSGVYNEQFF. The CDR3 region has the DNA TGTGCCAGCCGTAGCGTGAGCGGGGTCTACAATGAGCAGTTCTTC.

This clonotype was seen a handful of times. The chain carries TRBV7-9 and TRBJ1-6, with D hard to call. Trimming cost V 1 base and J 5 bases, with 9 bases left between them. The CDR3 spans 15 residues. The germline gives CDR1 SEHNR, CDR2 FQNEAQ (reference sequence). CDR3 protein: CASSLGAADNSPLHF. The CDR3, as DNA: TGTGCCAGCAGCTTAGGGGCGGCAGATAATTCACCCCTCCACTTT.

This sequence joins TRBV6-5 and TRBJ2-3; 10 bases line up with TRBD2. Germline CDR1 reads MNHEY; CDR2 reads SVGAGI. Trimming at V came to 1 base and at J to 2 bases, leaving 3 bases not matched to a gene. This CDR3 comprises 16 residues. CDR3 sequence (DNA): TGTGCCAGCAGTTACTACCTAGCGGGGGCCACAGATACGCAGTATTTT. Protein sequence: CASSYYLAGATDTQYF.

This clonotype was counted between two and nine times. The chain couples TRBV7-2 to TRBJ1-2; unclear D gene. With 6 bases removed from V and 7 bases from J, the gap between germline ends came to 15 bases. The germline V gene has CDR1 SGHTA and CDR2 FQGNSA. The CDR3 has 13 amino acids. The CDR3 DNA sequence: TGTGCCAGCAGTCTCGGGTGGGTGGCTGGCTACACCTTC. It yields the protein CASSLGWVAGYTF.

This clonotype was seen more than once but under ten times. The chain is built from TRBV7-6 and TRBJ1-5, with D possibly TRBD1 on 6 matching bases. V lost 1 base to trimming and J lost 3 bases, with 13 bases between them. Germline V gene sequence: CDR1 SGHVS, CDR2 FNYEAQ. This CDR3 is built from 16 residues. CDR3 loop: CASSLGGPGLNQPQHF. CDR3 in DNA: TGTGCCAGCAGCTTAGGGGGGCCAGGCCTCAATCAGCCCCAGCATTTT.

This clonotype has a handful of counts. The gene calls are TRBV7-3 and TRBJ1-1; the D is unclear. The germline CDR1 and CDR2 sequences are SGHTA and FQGTGA. This CDR3 has 13 amino acids. The ends were cut back, 3 bases at V and 1 base at J, with 6 bases in the middle. CDR3 sequence (DNA): TGTGCCAGCAGCTTTGCCGAGAACACTGAAGCTTTCTTT. Translating gives CASSFAENTEAFF.

The V gene is TRBV7-8, the J gene TRBJ2-7; D possibly corresponds to TRBD2 (5 bases). Germline loops: CDR1 SGHVS, CDR2 FQNEAQ. V was shortened by 4 bases and J by 5 bases, with 18 bases between the two germline ends. The CDR3 consists of 15 residues. CDR3 protein: CASSSPVANTDEQYF. Here the CDR3 DNA reads TGTGCCAGCAGCTCCCCTGTAGCGAACACGGACGAGCAGTACTTC.

This clonotype occurred a few times. This chain joins TRBV15 and TRBJ1-1; D uncertain. CDR3 length: 15 amino acids. The germline gives CDR1 LNHNV, CDR2 YYDKDF (reference sequence). Between the trimmed V and J ends, which lost 5 bases and 1 base, there was a span of 14 bases. CDR3 in DNA: TGTGCCACCAGCGAATCTTTATGGGGGAACACTGAAGCTTTCTTT. This gives the protein CATSESLWGNTEAFF.

This clonotype came up a few times. V usage is TRBV10-3 and J usage is TRBJ1-2; 7 positions match TRBD1. J was trimmed by 10 bases and V by 4 bases; bases with no gene match: 3. CDR3 length: 11 amino acids. CDR1 is ENHRY, CDR2 SYGVKD, per germline. CDR3 amino acids: CAISGQGHYTF. Written as DNA, the CDR3 is TGTGCCATCAGTGGACAGGGCCACTACACCTTC.

This rearrangement joins TRBV7-2 to TRBJ1-1, with 7 bases that match TRBD1. This CDR3 comprises 13 residues. Germline lookup yields CDR1 SGHTA and CDR2 FQGNSA. The V gene end was trimmed by 1 base and the J gene end by 6 bases; junction bases not matched to a gene: 2. DNA of the CDR3: TGTGCCAGCAGCTTAGAAGGGACAGCTGAAGCTTTCTTT. Translated: CASSLEGTAEAFF.